Given below is one TCR beta chain in context. These data are taken from a study of CD8 T cells in Susac syndrome. CDR3 length: 16 residues. Trimming at V came to 0 bases and at J to 4 bases, leaving 9 bases not matched to a gene. Per the germline V gene, CDR1 is DFQATT and CDR2 is SNEGSKA (reference sequence). The study sequenced TCR beta in blood CD8+ and CD4+ T cells. Stable or active relapsing-remitting multiple sclerosis, untreated and meeting revised McDonald criteria, defined the controls. TEMRA cells were enriched by FACS, and CD4+ and CD8+ T cells were negatively isolated. RNA amounts of about 0.5 to 1 ug underwent reverse transcription with random hexamers. Multiplex PCR with immunoSEQ amplified the TCR beta CDR3 across 54 Vbeta and 13 Jbeta. Each CDR3 protein is one row after TCRdb ran MiXCR on the immunoSEQ multiplex PCR reads. The table has 200,000 to 250,000 distinct CDR3 sequences, 80% to 95% seen once; the top ten hold approximately 0.13%.

Sample: CD8+ T cells from PBMCs. V and J are TRBV20-1 and TRBJ2-7; TRBD2 matches at 10 bases. The TCR originated in a human donor with multiple sclerosis. The CDR3 here is CSARDPLASGSYEQYF. The CDR3 DNA sequence: TGCAGTGCTAGAGATCCCCTGGCTAGCGGGAGTTACGAGCAGTACTTC.